These 9 T cell receptor beta chains originate from one sample sequenced in a study of blood T cell repertoires in COVID-19. Method: immunoSEQ multiplex PCR; TCRdb's copy keeps in-frame clones and lacks some. In the table there are 130,000 to 150,000 clones, just under 90% of which are singletons. Input material: peripheral blood. All receptors come from a woman in her forties or fifties with active or convalescent COVID-19.

This clone is a singleton in its sample. The sample holds other DNA sequences that translate to the same CDR3. The rearrangement links TRBV29-1 to TRBJ1-1; 7 nucleotides align to TRBD1. The V and J ends lost 5 bases and 0 bases, in that order; junction bases with no gene match: 3. Germline V CDR1 and CDR2: SQVTM, ANQGSEA. The CDR3 loop spans 13 amino acids. The CDR3 DNA is TGCAGCGTTAGGGGACAGATGAACACTGAAGCTTTCTTT. Encoded protein: CSVRGQMNTEAFF.

The rearrangement uses TRBV4-1 and TRBJ2-1; 7 bases are shared with TRBD2. The CDR3 loop spans 21 amino acids. In germline, CDR1 is MGHRA, CDR2 YSYEKL. J lost 0 bases, V lost 0 bases, and 17 bases had no gene match. CDR3 DNA: TGCGCCAGCAGCCAAGATCGTACAGCGGGGTCAGCCCGGGCCTCCTACAATGAGCAGTTCTTC. Residues: CASSQDRTAGSARASYNEQFF.

The J gene is TRBJ2-3, the V gene TRBV30; D is unclear. V shed 5 bases and J shed 2 bases, with 14 bases lying between them. The CDR3 consists of 14 residues. Germline-derived CDR1 and CDR2 are GTSNPN and SVGIG (reference sequence). CDR3 coding DNA: TGTGCCTGGTCCCCTGGGCTTTACACAGATACGCAGTATTTT. This gives the protein CAWSPGLYTDTQYF.

The genes are TRBV4-3 and TRBJ1-1; TRBD1 might be the D (6 bases). V was trimmed by 4 bases and J by 0 bases, leaving 12 bases between them. CDR1 is LGHNA and CDR2 is YSLEER in the germline V gene. The CDR3 extends over 15 amino acids. CDR3 residues: CASSPSDRMNTEAFF. Written as DNA, the CDR3 is TGCGCCAGCAGCCCCTCGGACAGAATGAACACTGAAGCTTTCTTT.

In DNA, the CDR3 is TGTGCCAGCAATGTTCCTGGACATGTTTATGGCTACACCTTC. Protein product: CASNVPGHVYGYTF. The V and J genes are TRBV28 and TRBJ1-2; TRBD1 is a possible D gene (5 bases). V was cut by 7 bases and J by 5 bases, with 17 bases left in between. The CDR3 is 14 residues long. Germline CDR1 reads MDHEN; CDR2 reads SYDVKM.

The V and J genes are TRBV28 and TRBJ2-5; no clear D. The CDR3 has 12 residues. Germline V gives CDR1 MDHEN, CDR2 SYDVKM. V lost 9 bases and J lost 1, with 9 bases in between. In DNA form, the CDR3 reads TGTGCCAGTCCCCTAACCCAAGAGACCCAGTACTTC. Encoded protein: CASPLTQETQYF.

The chain couples TRBV25-1 to TRBJ2-5; D is perhaps TRBD2 (5 bases). The germline V and J ends were trimmed by 6 bases and 5 bases, with 22 bases remaining between them. CDR1 MGHDK and CDR2 SYGVNS come from the germline V gene. This CDR3 region has 16 residues. The chain's CDR3 is CASSSPYSVPRETQYF. For the CDR3, the DNA is TGTGCCAGCAGCTCCCCGTATAGCGTGCCTCGGGAGACCCAGTACTTC.

This chain uses TRBV25-1 with TRBJ1-6, with TRBD1 matching 9 bases. This CDR3 spans 16 amino acids. The J segment lost 4 bases and the V segment lost 4 bases, leaving 5 bases of the junction unmatched. Germline V gene lookup returns CDR1 MGHDK and CDR2 SYGVNS. The CDR3 DNA is TGTGCCAGCAGTGGGGGGACAGGGATTTATAATTCACCCCTCCACTTT. Protein sequence: CASSGGTGIYNSPLHF.

This clone was observed once. The rearrangement joins TRBV10-3 to TRBJ2-1; 8 nucleotides line up with TRBD2. There are 15 residues in the CDR3. CDR1 and CDR2 (germline): ENHRY, SYGVKD. Trimming removed 9 bases from V and 7 bases from J; junction bases left unmatched: 14. CDR3 region: CAIREGLGRGNEQFF. CDR3 bases: TGTGCCATAAGAGAGGGACTAGGGAGGGGGAATGAGCAGTTCTTC.